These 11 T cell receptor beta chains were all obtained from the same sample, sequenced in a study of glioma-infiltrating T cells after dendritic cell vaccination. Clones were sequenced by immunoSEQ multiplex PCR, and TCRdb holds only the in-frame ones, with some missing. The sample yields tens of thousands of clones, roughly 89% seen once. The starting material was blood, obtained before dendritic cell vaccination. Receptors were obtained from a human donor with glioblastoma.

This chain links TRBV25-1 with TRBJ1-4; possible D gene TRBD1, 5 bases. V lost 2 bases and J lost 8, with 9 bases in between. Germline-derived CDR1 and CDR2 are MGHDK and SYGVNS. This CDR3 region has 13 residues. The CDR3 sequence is CASSEQGREKLFF. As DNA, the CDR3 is TGTGCCAGCAGTGAACAGGGCCGGGAAAAACTGTTTTTT.

CDR3 in DNA: TGCGCCAGCAGCAAAGACAGGGTTCGATACGAGCAGTACTTC. It is translated as CASSKDRVRYEQYF. The J gene is TRBJ2-7, the V gene TRBV5-1; the match to TRBD1 covers 7 bases. The V gene's germline CDR1 is SGHRS and CDR2 YFSETQ. The CDR3 sequence is 14 residues long. After removal of 4 bases from V and 4 bases from J, the junction contained 8 bases not matched to a gene.

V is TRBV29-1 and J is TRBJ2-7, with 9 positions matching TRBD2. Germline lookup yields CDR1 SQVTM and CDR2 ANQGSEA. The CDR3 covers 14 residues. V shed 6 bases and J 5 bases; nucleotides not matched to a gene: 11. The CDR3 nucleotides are TGCAGCGTCGCTTTAGCGGGGGCCCTCGACGAGCAGTACTTC. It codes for CSVALAGALDEQYF.

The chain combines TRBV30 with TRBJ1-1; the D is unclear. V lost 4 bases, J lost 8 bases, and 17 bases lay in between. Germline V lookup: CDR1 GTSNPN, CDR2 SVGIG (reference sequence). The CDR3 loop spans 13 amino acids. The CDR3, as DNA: TGTGCCTGGAATCGGGATGCCCGAGGGGAAGCTTTCTTT. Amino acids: CAWNRDARGEAFF.

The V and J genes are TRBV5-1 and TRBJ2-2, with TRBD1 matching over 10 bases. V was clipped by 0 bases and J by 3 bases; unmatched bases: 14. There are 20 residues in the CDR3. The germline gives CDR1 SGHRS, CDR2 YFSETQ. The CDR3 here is CASSLGQGALPSLDTGELFF. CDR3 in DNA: TGCGCCAGCAGCTTGGGACAGGGGGCGCTTCCCTCCCTTGACACCGGGGAGCTGTTTTTT. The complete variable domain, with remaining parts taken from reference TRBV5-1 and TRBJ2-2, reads KAGVTQTPRYLIKTRGQQVTLSCSPISGHRSVSWYQQTPGQGLQFLFEYFSETQRNKGNFPGRFSGRQFSNSRSEMNVSTLELGDSALYLCASSLGQGALPSLDTGELFFGEGSRLTVL.

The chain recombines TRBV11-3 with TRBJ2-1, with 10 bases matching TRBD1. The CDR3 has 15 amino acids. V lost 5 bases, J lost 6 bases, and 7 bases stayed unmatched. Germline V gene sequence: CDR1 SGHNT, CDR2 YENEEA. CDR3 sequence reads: CASSLRQGAPNEQFF. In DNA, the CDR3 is TGTGCCAGCAGCCTCAGACAGGGGGCCCCCAATGAGCAGTTCTTC.

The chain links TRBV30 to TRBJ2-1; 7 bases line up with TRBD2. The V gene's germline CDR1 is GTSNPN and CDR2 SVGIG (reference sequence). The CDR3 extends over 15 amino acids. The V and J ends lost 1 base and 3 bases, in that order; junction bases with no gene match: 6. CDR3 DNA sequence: TGTGCCTGGAGTGGTTCTGCGGGAGTCTACAATGAGCAGTTCTTC. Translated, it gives CAWSGSAGVYNEQFF.

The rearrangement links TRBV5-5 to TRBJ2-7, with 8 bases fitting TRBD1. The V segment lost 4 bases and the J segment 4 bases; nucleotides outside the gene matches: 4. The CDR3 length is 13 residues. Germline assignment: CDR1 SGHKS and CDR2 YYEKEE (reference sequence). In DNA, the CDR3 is TGTGCCAGCAGCACCCAGGGGGCATACGAGCAGTACTTC. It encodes CASSTQGAYEQYF.

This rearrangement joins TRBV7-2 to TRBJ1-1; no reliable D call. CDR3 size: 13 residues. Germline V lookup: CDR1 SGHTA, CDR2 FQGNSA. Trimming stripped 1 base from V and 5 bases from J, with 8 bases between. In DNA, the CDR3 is TGTGCCAGCAGCTTAGAGTTCGGGACTGAAGCTTTCTTT. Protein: CASSLEFGTEAFF. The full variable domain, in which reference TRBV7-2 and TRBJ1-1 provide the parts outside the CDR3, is GAGVSQSPSNKVTEKGKDVELRCDPISGHTALYWYRQSLGQGLEFLIYFQGNSAPDKSGLPSDRFSAERTGGSVSTLTIQRTQQEDSAVYLCASSLEFGTEAFFGQGTRLTVV.

The CDR3 reads CASRLAGASGELFF. The CDR3 DNA sequence: TGTGCCAGCAGACTAGCGGGAGCCTCCGGGGAGCTGTTTTTT. This chain links TRBV7-3 with TRBJ2-2; 11 bases are shared with TRBD2. CDR1 is SGHTA, CDR2 FQGTGA, per germline. Trimming took 6 bases from V and 6 from J; bases not matched to a gene: 3. The CDR3 is 14 residues long.

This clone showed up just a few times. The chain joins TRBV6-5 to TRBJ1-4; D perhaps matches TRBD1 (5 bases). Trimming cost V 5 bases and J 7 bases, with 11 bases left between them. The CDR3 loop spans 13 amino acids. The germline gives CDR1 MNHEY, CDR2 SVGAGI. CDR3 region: CASSPNRSEKLFF. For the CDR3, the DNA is TGTGCCAGCAGTCCCAACAGGAGTGAAAAACTGTTTTTT.